The present TCR beta chain was sequenced within a study of CD8+ T cells in alopecia areata (dated by TCRdb to 2016 to 2018). Study-wide context: Treated patients were enrolled in an open-label pilot trial of oral tofacitinib, 5 to 10 mg twice daily, for moderate-to-severe alopecia areata. Tofacitinib was given for 6 to 18 months, followed by 6 months of follow-up off drug to assess delayed response and recurrence. Disease severity in treated patients was measured with the SALT score, which quantifies the percentage of affected scalp surface area. To study T cell clonal expansion in alopecia areata, the researchers applied high-throughput TCRbeta sequencing to both the C3H/HeJ mouse model and human patients. Scalp tissue and sorted CD4+ and CD8+ peripheral blood T cells from patchy and totalis/universalis alopecia areata patients and from healthy controls were covered by human TCRbeta sequencing. Biopsies were taken from tofacitinib-treated patients at baseline and again at 4 and 24 weeks into treatment, and several of those patients also had a later scalp biopsy. Scalp clonality was compared among normal scalp (n=4), patchy alopecia areata scalp (n=8), and alopecia totalis/universalis scalp (n=8). RNA was extracted with the PAXgene miRNA kit for fixed scalp, the miRNeasy kit for PBMCs, and the RNeasy kit for mouse skin. immunoSEQ multiplex PCR using 35 Vbeta forward primers and 13 Jbeta reverse primers was used to amplify TCRbeta CDR3 regions. Paper-wide results and their limitations: Unlike mouse skin, which is dominated by gammadelta T cells, normal human skin has resident alphabeta T cells that are also sequenced, and this complicates analysis of the scalp TCR repertoire. Compared with normal scalp, lesional scalp had higher clonality and more expanded CD8+ clones, particularly in alopecia totalis/universalis, a pattern that suggests antigenic drive. Tofacitinib significantly decreased scalp clonality and the number of expanded CD8+ clones among the top 100 scalp clones. Compared with mice, TCR sequences shared between patients were less clear, possibly partly because of HLA diversity across the patient population. The treated cohort was small, with a single nonresponder, so links between baseline CD8+ expansion and response need larger studies. Many expanded lesional clones persisted in scalp and blood during tofacitinib treatment, which may partly explain relapse after stopping treatment.

The library was made by the immunoSEQ multiplex PCR assay. To provide template for TCR sequencing, every sample had RNA extracted and reverse transcribed into cDNA. First-strand cDNA was synthesized using SuperScript III with a 2:1 mix of oligo-dT and random hexamers. A synthetic immune receptor repertoire was used to measure amplification bias, and any remaining bias was corrected computationally. The published analysis was carried out like this. Raw reads were preprocessed to remove errors, and CDR3 was defined by IMGT conventions from the conserved cysteine to phenylalanine. To get clonality, Shannon entropy was normalized by log2 of the number of productive unique TCRs and the result was subtracted from 1. Whether scalp clones were CD4 or CD8 was inferred by matching scalp TCRbeta sequences against CD4 and CD8 repertoires sorted from blood. TCRdb took over this immuneACCESS table, retaining in-frame rearrangements with V and J assigned. Such tables are incomplete; in checked studies, under half of the missing clones stem from an unresolved V gene, and the remainder is unexplained. V, J and clone size are those of that table, while D and trimming were read from the DNA. The sample has about 190,000 clones on record, approximately 56% of them singletons. The top ten hold approximately 0.69% of the sample.

Taken from cysteine to phenylalanine, the CDR3 has 15 residues. Here the CDR3 DNA is all that survives: 45 bases in frame from base 1. From a lookup of the germline V gene, CDR1 and CDR2 are SGHAT and FQNNGV. Trimming removed 1 base from V and 5 bases from J, leaving 14 bases between the germline ends. Regarding this clone: Its antigen target is currently unknown. One base away there is no much larger clone; base qualities are not given. Distinct nucleotide sequences in the sample also encode this CDR3.

The time point tag for this specimen amounts to: about 4 weeks on oral tofacitinib. The treatment or condition label of this sample denotes: oral pan-JAK inhibitor, 5-10 mg twice daily. Lesional scalp punch biopsies and peripheral blood were collected from alopecia areata patients. PBMCs were isolated by density centrifugation and stained for CD3, CD4 and CD8, after which CD4+ and CD8+ T cells were sorted on a FACSAria. This sequence originates from a human donor with alopecia areata. Recombination linked TRBV11-2 to TRBJ1-2; TRBD1 could be the D gene, as 5 bases match. Sequencing used CD4+ T cells sorted from blood, obtained at week 4, from a patient treated with tofacitinib. Read as DNA, the sequence is TGTGCCAGCAGCTTAGGGCAGGGTGCGGGATATGGCTACACCTTC. This yields the protein CASSLGQGAGYGYTF. Outside the CDR3, residues come from the reference TRBV11-2 and TRBJ1-2 proteins, so the full variable domain is: EAGVAQSPRYKIIEKRQSVAFWCNPISGHATLYWYQQILGQGPKLLIQFQNNGVVDDSQLPKDRFSAERLKGVDSTLKIQPAKLEDSAVYLCASSLGQGAGYGYTFGSGTRLTVV.